Each of the 29 T cell receptor beta chains below was sequenced from the same sample in a study of T cell repertoires in cytomegalovirus infection. TCRdb recomputed calls from the reads with MiXCR, one row per CDR3 protein. The sample has approximately 500,000 distinct CDR3 sequences; over 9% are singletons. Sequenced material: PBMCs. The origin of the receptors is a human donor in good health (CMV status not recorded). Some clones in this sample may be carry-over from other donors' samples.

This clonotype was observed at least ten times. The chain combines TRBV7-8 with TRBJ2-3, with TRBD2 identical over 12 bases. The CDR3 covers 15 residues. V lost 4 bases to trimming and J lost 6 bases; unmatched junction nucleotides: 5. In germline, CDR1 is SGHVS, CDR2 FQNEAQ. CDR3 in amino acids: CASSWTSGIGDTQYF. CDR3 DNA sequence: TGTGCCAGCAGCTGGACTAGCGGGATTGGGGATACGCAGTATTTT.

This clonotype came up many times. The chain employs TRBV6-5 and TRBJ1-1; D ambiguous. Germline values: CDR1 MNHEY, CDR2 SVGAGI. The CDR3 loop spans 12 amino acids. V lost 5 bases and J 1 base, leaving 5 bases between the germline ends. This CDR3 reads CASSGRNTEAFF. For the CDR3, the DNA is TGTGCCAGCAGTGGCAGGAACACTGAAGCTTTCTTT.

This clonotype was observed many times. The rearrangement uses TRBV10-3 and TRBJ1-5; 8 bases align to TRBD1. Per germline, CDR1 ENHRY and CDR2 SYGVKD. The CDR3 covers 12 residues. Trimming removed 10 bases from V and 4 bases from J; junction bases left unmatched: 3. This chain's CDR3 is CATRTGNQPQHF. CDR3 in DNA: TGTGCCACCCGGACAGGGAATCAGCCCCAGCATTTT.

The table lists this clonotype with many counts. The chain carries TRBV12-3 or TRBV12-4 and TRBJ2-1; TRBD2 aligns across 15 bases. This CDR3 is built from 16 residues. After removal of 5 bases from V and 6 bases from J, the junction contained 5 bases not matched to a gene. CDR3 nucleotides: TGTGCCAGCAGTCCTTGGGGACTAGCGGGAGGCAATGAGCAGTTCTTC. Its translation is CASSPWGLAGGNEQFF.

This clonotype was seen at least ten times. This rearrangement joins TRBV29-1 to TRBJ1-2; D is uncertain. There are 13 residues in the CDR3. The V gene's germline CDR1 is SQVTM and CDR2 ANQGSEA. Trimming removed 7 bases from V and 8 bases from J, with 20 bases in between. In DNA form, the CDR3 reads TGCAGCGGCCAGGAAAGTGGCGGAGTCGGCTACACCTTC. Translating gives CSGQESGGVGYTF.

This clonotype showed up just a few times. The chain links TRBV9 to TRBJ2-3; D unclear. The CDR3 covers 14 residues. Germline V gene sequence: CDR1 SGDLS, CDR2 YYNGEE. Trimming pared 2 bases from V and 2 bases from J, leaving 9 bases between. The CDR3 bases are TGTGCCAGCAGCGTCATACCGGACACAGATACGCAGTATTTT. The encoded protein is CASSVIPDTDTQYF.

This clonotype was detected ten times or more. The rearrangement joins TRBV7-8 to TRBJ2-4; TRBD2 is a possible D gene (6 bases). There are 19 residues in the CDR3. V lost 4 bases and J lost 0, with 22 bases in between. The germline gives CDR1 SGHVS, CDR2 FQNEAQ. The CDR3 here is CASSSTRGWRSEAKNIQYF. CDR3 sequence (DNA): TGTGCCAGCAGCTCAACTCGGGGGTGGCGTTCGGAAGCCAAAAACATTCAGTACTTC.

In regard to this clonotype: This sequence may be a read error, since a much larger clone differs from it by one base. V gene TRBV28 combines with J gene TRBJ2-5, with D tentatively TRBD2 (6 bases). The CDR3 sequence is 15 residues long. Germline lookup yields CDR1 MDHEN and CDR2 SYDVKM. The germline V and J ends were trimmed by 5 bases and 5 bases, with 18 bases remaining between them. CDR3 sequence: CASSSGRGDCETQYF. DNA of the CDR3: TGTGCCAGCAGTAGCGGGCGAGGAGACTGTGAGACCCAGTACTTC.

This clonotype has a count of ten or more. This rearrangement joins TRBV7-2 to TRBJ2-7, with D perhaps matching TRBD1 (6 bases). CDR1 and CDR2 from the germline V gene are SGHTA and FQGNSA. V lost 5 bases and J 7 bases, leaving 15 bases between the germline ends. The CDR3 has 13 amino acids. CDR3 sequence (DNA): TGTGCCAGCAGCCCCCCGTCGACAGGAGAGCAGTACTTC. Its protein product is CASSPPSTGEQYF.

This clonotype was recorded at least ten times. The rearrangement joins TRBV7-3 to TRBJ2-1, with D tentatively TRBD2 (5 bases). The length of the CDR3 is 15 residues. The V gene's germline CDR1 is SGHTA and CDR2 FQGTGA. The V end was cut by 4 bases, the J end by 8 bases, with 18 bases between. Here the CDR3 reads CASSSGPSFSDEQFF. In nucleotides, the CDR3 is TGTGCCAGCAGCTCTGGTCCTAGCTTCTCAGATGAGCAGTTCTTC. Combining the CDR3 with reference TRBV7-3 and TRBJ2-1 gives the whole variable domain GAGVSQTPSNKVTEKGKYVELRCDPISGHTALYWYRQSLGQGPEFLIYFQGTGAADDSGLPNDRFFAVRPEGSVSTLKIQRTERGDSAVYLCASSSGPSFSDEQFFGPGTRLTVL.

This clonotype showed up many times. CDR3 nucleotides: TGCGCCAGCAGCCGGTGGACTAGCGGTACCTACGAGCAGTACTTC. This codes for CASSRWTSGTYEQYF. The chain uses TRBV5-1 and TRBJ2-7; 10 bases are a match to TRBD2. The CDR3 runs 15 residues. Losses at the gene ends were 4 bases for V and 2 bases for J; bases not matched to a gene: 6. In germline, CDR1 is SGHRS, CDR2 YFSETQ.

The J gene is TRBJ2-3, the V gene TRBV20-1; 9 positions match TRBD1. This CDR3 spans 13 amino acids. Germline lookup yields CDR1 DFQATT and CDR2 SNEGSKA (reference sequence). V shed 6 bases, J shed 1 base, and the junction held 2 bases outside the gene matches. CDR3 amino acids: CSAWTGGTDTQYF. As DNA, the CDR3 is TGCAGTGCATGGACAGGGGGCACAGATACGCAGTATTTT.

The table lists this clonotype with many counts. This chain joins TRBV28 and TRBJ1-6; D perhaps matches TRBD1 (5 bases). Trimming removed 1 base at V and 7 bases at J, with 11 bases between. This CDR3 contains 15 residues. CDR1 is MDHEN, CDR2 SYDVKM, per germline. CDR3 loop: CASSLSGTENSPLHF. CDR3 in DNA: TGTGCCAGCAGTTTATCCGGGACGGAGAATTCACCCCTCCACTTT. Combining the CDR3 with reference TRBV28 and TRBJ1-6 gives the whole variable domain DVKVTQSSRYLVKRTGEKVFLECVQDMDHENMFWYRQDPGLGLRLIYFSYDVKMKEKGDIPEGYSVSREKKERFSLILESASTNQTSMYLCASSLSGTENSPLHFGNGTRLTVT.

J is TRBJ2-7 and V is TRBV20-1; 10 positions match TRBD2. The CDR3 runs 15 residues. Germline CDR1 and CDR2: DFQATT and SNEGSKA (reference sequence). Trimming at V came to 1 base and at J to 5 bases, leaving 8 bases not matched to a gene. The CDR3 nucleotides read TGCAGTGCTAGAGTTATAGCGGGAGGATTAAACGAGCAGTACTTC. Amino acids: CSARVIAGGLNEQYF.

At least ten counts were recorded for this clonotype. J is TRBJ2-6 and V is TRBV12-3 or TRBV12-4; D remains ambiguous. V gave up 4 bases and J gave up 2 bases, with 9 bases separating them. This CDR3 region has 15 residues. The CDR3 region has the DNA TGTGCCAGCAGTTCCTCTGGGACTGGGGCCAACGTCCTGACTTTC. Protein sequence: CASSSSGTGANVLTF.

This clonotype was recorded many times. The chain combines TRBV19 with TRBJ2-2; perhaps D is TRBD1 or TRBD2 (5 bases each). V lost 10 bases and J 6 bases, leaving 18 bases between the germline ends. CDR3 length equals 14 residues. CDR1 and CDR2 from the germline V gene are LNHDA and SQIVND (reference sequence). The CDR3 region is CATLAGTAPGELFF. CDR3 coding DNA: TGTGCCACCCTCGCCGGGACCGCTCCCGGGGAGCTGTTTTTT.

This clonotype came up many times. This chain links TRBV27 with TRBJ2-5; 7 nucleotides match TRBD1. CDR1 MNHEY and CDR2 SMNVEV come from the germline V gene (reference sequence). Trimming at V came to 5 bases and at J to 2 bases, leaving 8 bases not matched to a gene. CDR3 length: 15 residues. CDR3 region: CASSRRDRPQETQYF. In DNA form, the CDR3 reads TGTGCCAGCAGTCGCCGGGACAGACCTCAAGAGACCCAGTACTTC.

There are many counts of this clonotype. The genes are TRBV6-1 and TRBJ1-2, with no clear D. The CDR3 consists of 13 residues. Looked up from germline, CDR1 is MNHNS and CDR2 is SASEGT. Trimming took 4 bases from V and 4 from J, leaving 10 bases between them. CDR3 bases: TGTGCCAGCAGTGGGGCGGGAGCCTATGGCTACACCTTC. It specifies CASSGAGAYGYTF.

This clonotype was seen many times. The V gene is TRBV20-1, the J gene TRBJ2-5; 8 bases match TRBD2. This CDR3 region has 15 residues. V shed 0 bases, J shed 2 bases, and the junction held 5 bases outside the gene matches. From germline, CDR1 is DFQATT and CDR2 SNEGSKA (reference sequence). In nucleotides, the CDR3 is TGCAGTGCTAGAGATTCTAGCGGGTGGCAAGAGACCCAGTACTTC. This encodes CSARDSSGWQETQYF.

This clonotype was seen more than once but under ten times. The rearrangement links TRBV2 to TRBJ2-3; 9 nucleotides align to TRBD1. The CDR3 spans 15 residues. CDR1 and CDR2 from the germline V gene are SNHLY and FYNNEI. V gave up 8 bases and J gave up 1 base; unmatched junction bases: 7. For the CDR3, the DNA is TGTGCCAGCCGGGACAGGGAGTATGGCACAGATACGCAGTATTTT. Protein product: CASRDREYGTDTQYF.

This clonotype was observed many times. The V gene is TRBV27, the J gene TRBJ1-1, with D uncertain. Germline CDR1 reads MNHEY; CDR2 reads SMNVEV (reference sequence). This CDR3 has 13 residues. V dropped 3 bases and J dropped 4 bases, with 9 bases sitting between them. DNA of the CDR3: TGTGCCAGCAGTTTCTATGAAGCCACTGAAGCTTTCTTT. Translation: CASSFYEATEAFF.

This clonotype was counted ten times or more. The chain has TRBV5-4 and TRBJ1-4; perhaps TRBD1 as D (5 bases). V was shortened by 4 bases and J by 4 bases, with 17 bases between the two germline ends. The CDR3 covers 16 residues. The germline gives CDR1 SGHNT, CDR2 YYREEE (reference sequence). The CDR3 reads CASSERRERGNEKLFF. The CDR3 bases are TGTGCCAGCAGCGAGCGCAGGGAGAGGGGTAATGAAAAACTGTTTTTT.

This clonotype was observed at least ten times. The chain uses TRBV5-1 and TRBJ2-1; D possibly corresponds to TRBD2 (5 bases). This CDR3 comprises 15 residues. CDR1 and CDR2 from the germline V gene are SGHRS and YFSETQ. V was cut by 9 bases and J by 0 bases, with 16 bases left in between. The CDR3 loop is CATSAGPSSYNEQFF. The CDR3 nucleotides read TGCGCCACCTCGGCGGGCCCTAGCTCCTACAATGAGCAGTTCTTC.

V is TRBV6-5 and J is TRBJ2-2, with TRBD2 matching over 7 bases. With V trimmed by 6 bases and J by 5 bases, 9 bases remained unmatched. This CDR3 has 15 residues. Germline lookup yields CDR1 MNHEY and CDR2 SVGAGI. The CDR3 here is CASRRPSGGTGELFF. The CDR3, as DNA: TGTGCCAGCAGGAGGCCTAGCGGAGGGACCGGGGAGCTGTTTTTT.

This clonotype was seen at least ten times. This rearrangement joins TRBV29-1 to TRBJ1-2; weak D call: TRBD1 (6 bases). The CDR3 length is 11 residues. V lost 6 bases, J lost 11 bases, and 16 bases lay in between. CDR1 and CDR2 from the germline V gene are SQVTM and ANQGSEA. The CDR3, as DNA: TGCAGCGTCCACCGGGACAATCGGTACACCTTC. Translated: CSVHRDNRYTF.

This clonotype appeared many times. The chain employs TRBV19 and TRBJ1-1; 10 nucleotides line up with TRBD1. Germline V lookup: CDR1 LNHDA, CDR2 SQIVND (reference sequence). The CDR3 spans 15 residues. V was pared by 3 bases and J by 6 bases, with 7 bases of the junction left unmatched. The CDR3 loop reads CASSIGQGGYPEAFF. The DNA for the CDR3 is TGTGCCAGTAGTATCGGACAGGGGGGTTACCCTGAAGCTTTCTTT.

This chain joins TRBV5-1 and TRBJ2-1; 9 bases fit TRBD2. CDR1 is SGHRS, CDR2 YFSETQ, per germline. V lost 4 bases to trimming and J lost 3 bases; unmatched junction nucleotides: 14. The CDR3 loop spans 18 amino acids. In nucleotides, the CDR3 is TGCGCCAGCAGCCTACTTCGTTTAGCGGGAGTAAACTACAATGAGCAGTTCTTC. As protein: CASSLLRLAGVNYNEQFF.

The V and J genes are TRBV7-6 and TRBJ2-1, with 8 bases identical to TRBD2. Germline V gives CDR1 SGHVS, CDR2 FNYEAQ. The CDR3 totals 17 residues. With 4 bases clipped from V and 3 bases from J, the junction kept 11 bases outside the gene matches. This chain's CDR3 is CASSWNPLAGHYNEQFF. Here the CDR3 DNA reads TGTGCCAGCAGCTGGAACCCTTTAGCGGGGCACTACAATGAGCAGTTCTTC. Using reference TRBV7-6 and TRBJ2-1 for the parts outside the CDR3, the full variable domain is GAGVSQSPRYKVTKRGQDVALRCDPISGHVSLYWYRQALGQGPEFLTYFNYEAQQDKSGLPNDRFSAERPEGSISTLTIQRTEQRDSAMYRCASSWNPLAGHYNEQFFGPGTRLTVL.

The chain links TRBV29-1 to TRBJ2-1; possible D gene TRBD2, 5 bases. Germline-derived CDR1 and CDR2 are SQVTM and ANQGSEA. With 4 bases removed from V and 0 bases from J, the gap between germline ends came to 16 bases. The CDR3 covers 16 residues. CDR3 coding DNA: TGCAGCGTTGTGAGGACTTTTCCGAGCTCCTACAATGAGCAGTTCTTC. It encodes CSVVRTFPSSYNEQFF.